This TCR beta chain was recovered during a study of T-cell reconstitution after alpha-beta-depleted transplantation in children. Unique molecular identifiers tagged the TCRbeta library. From the PCR reads, TCRdb called clonotypes with MiXCR, one entry per CDR3 protein. Among some 600,000 distinct CDR3 sequences listed, roughly 13% were seen once. The CDR3 has 14 amino acids. Germline-derived CDR1 and CDR2 are LGHNA and YSLEER. Trimming took 1 base from V and 5 from J, leaving 11 bases between them. The sequenced sample was PBMCs, mostly from graft donor cells, obtained 360 days after TCRalphabeta/CD19-depleted stem cell transplant. The sequence derives from a male patient aged 10-17 years who had a stem cell transplant for acute myeloid leukemia, so the T cells may come from the graft donor. The genes are TRBV4-3 and TRBJ2-5, with a possible D match to TRBD2 (6 bases). The CDR3 coding sequence is TGCGCCAGCAGCCAAGGCTCGGGGGTGGAGACCCAGTACTTC. It specifies CASSQGSGVETQYF.